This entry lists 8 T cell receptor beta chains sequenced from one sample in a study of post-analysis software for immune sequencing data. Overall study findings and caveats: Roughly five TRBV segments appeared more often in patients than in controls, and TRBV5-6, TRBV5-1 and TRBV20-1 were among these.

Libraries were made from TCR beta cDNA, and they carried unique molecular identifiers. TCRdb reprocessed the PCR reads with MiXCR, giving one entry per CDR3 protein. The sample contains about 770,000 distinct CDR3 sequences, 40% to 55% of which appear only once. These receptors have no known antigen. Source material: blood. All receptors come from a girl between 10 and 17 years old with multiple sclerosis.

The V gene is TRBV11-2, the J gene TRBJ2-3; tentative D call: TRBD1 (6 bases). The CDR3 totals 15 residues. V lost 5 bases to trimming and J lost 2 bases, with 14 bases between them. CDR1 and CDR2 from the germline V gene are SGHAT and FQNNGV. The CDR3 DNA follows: TGTGCCAGCAGCGGCTGGGGGCGCCCCACAGATACGCAGTATTTT. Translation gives CASSGWGRPTDTQYF. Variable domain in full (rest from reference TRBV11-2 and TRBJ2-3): EAGVAQSPRYKIIEKRQSVAFWCNPISGHATLYWYQQILGQGPKLLIQFQNNGVVDDSQLPKDRFSAERLKGVDSTLKIQPAKLEDSAVYLCASSGWGRPTDTQYFGPGTRLTVL.

CDR3 in amino acids: CASTLHFADTQYF. CDR3 nucleotides: TGTGCCAGCACCCTGCACTTCGCAGATACGCAGTATTTT. The chain uses TRBV12-3 or TRBV12-4 and TRBJ2-3; unclear D gene. V lost 7 bases and J 4 bases, leaving 12 bases between the germline ends. The CDR3 runs 13 residues.

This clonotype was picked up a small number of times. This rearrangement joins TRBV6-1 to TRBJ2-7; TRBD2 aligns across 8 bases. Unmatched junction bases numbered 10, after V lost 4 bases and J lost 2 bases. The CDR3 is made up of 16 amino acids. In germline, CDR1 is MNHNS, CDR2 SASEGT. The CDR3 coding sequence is TGTGCCAGCAGTGTTAGCGGGACCGTCTTCCCCTACGAGCAGTACTTC. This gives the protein CASSVSGTVFPYEQYF.

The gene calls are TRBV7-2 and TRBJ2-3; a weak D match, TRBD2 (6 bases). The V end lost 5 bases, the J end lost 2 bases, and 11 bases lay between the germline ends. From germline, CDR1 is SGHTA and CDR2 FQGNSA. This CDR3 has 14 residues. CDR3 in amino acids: CASSPGTVTDTQYF. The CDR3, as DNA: TGTGCCAGCAGCCCCGGGACTGTCACAGATACGCAGTATTTT.

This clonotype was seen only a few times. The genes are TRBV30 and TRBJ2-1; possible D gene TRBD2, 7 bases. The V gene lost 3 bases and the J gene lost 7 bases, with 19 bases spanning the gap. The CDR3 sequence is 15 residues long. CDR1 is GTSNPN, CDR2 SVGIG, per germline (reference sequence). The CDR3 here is CAWSPGDLGGNEQFF. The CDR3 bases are TGTGCCTGGAGCCCAGGGGACCTGGGGGGGAATGAGCAGTTCTTC.

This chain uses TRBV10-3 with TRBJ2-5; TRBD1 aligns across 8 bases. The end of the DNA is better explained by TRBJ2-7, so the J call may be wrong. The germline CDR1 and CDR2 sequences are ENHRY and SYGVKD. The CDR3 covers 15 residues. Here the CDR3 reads CAISEVETGTGEQYF. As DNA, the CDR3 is TGTGCCATCAGTGAGGTTGAGACAGGGACAGGCGAGCAGTACTTC.

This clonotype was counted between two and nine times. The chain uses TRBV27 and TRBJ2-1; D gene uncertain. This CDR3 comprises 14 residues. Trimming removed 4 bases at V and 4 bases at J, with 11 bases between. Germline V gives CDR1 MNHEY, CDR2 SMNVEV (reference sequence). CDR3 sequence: CASSSPTLYNEQFF. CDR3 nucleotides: TGTGCCAGCAGTTCCCCGACATTGTACAATGAGCAGTTCTTC.

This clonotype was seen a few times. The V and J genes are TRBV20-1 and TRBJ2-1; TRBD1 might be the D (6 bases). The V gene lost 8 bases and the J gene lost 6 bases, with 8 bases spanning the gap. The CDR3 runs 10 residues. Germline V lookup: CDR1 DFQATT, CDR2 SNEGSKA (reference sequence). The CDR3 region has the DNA TGCAGTTCACAGGGCAATGAGCAGTTCTTC. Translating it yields CSSQGNEQFF.